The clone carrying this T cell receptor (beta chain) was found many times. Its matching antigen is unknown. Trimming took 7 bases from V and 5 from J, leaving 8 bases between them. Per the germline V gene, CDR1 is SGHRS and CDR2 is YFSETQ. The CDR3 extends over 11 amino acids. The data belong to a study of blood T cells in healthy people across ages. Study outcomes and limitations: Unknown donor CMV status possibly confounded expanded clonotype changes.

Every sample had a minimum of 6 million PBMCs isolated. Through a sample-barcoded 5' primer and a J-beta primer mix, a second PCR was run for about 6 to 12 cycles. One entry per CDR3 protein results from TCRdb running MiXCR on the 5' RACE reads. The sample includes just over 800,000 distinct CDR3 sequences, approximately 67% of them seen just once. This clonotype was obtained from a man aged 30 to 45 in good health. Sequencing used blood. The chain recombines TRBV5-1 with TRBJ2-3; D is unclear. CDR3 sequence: CASLLEDTQYF. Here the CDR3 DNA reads TGCGCCAGCCTGCTTGAAGATACGCAGTATTTT.